The source of this TCR beta chain is a study of blood T cell repertoires in COVID-19. In assigning cohorts, the study relied on participant-reported clinical history. This CDR3 comprises 15 residues. V gave up 0 bases and J gave up 5 bases, with 12 bases separating them. The germline V gene has CDR1 SGHRS and CDR2 YFSETQ. In the study's own analysis: Reference gene primer amplification gave nucleated cell count estimates. TCRdb keeps only in-frame clones here, not all; method: immunoSEQ multiplex PCR. That table gives V, J and clone size, and the DNA gave D and trimming. The table lists 310,000 or so clones, almost 90% of them singletons.

Sequenced: PBMCs or T cells enriched from blood (not recorded which). This TCR derives from a woman between 18 and 29 years old with acute COVID-19. The rearrangement links TRBV5-1 to TRBJ2-1; a possible D gene is TRBD2 (5 bases). CDR3 loop: CASSLVVGVDNEQFF. The CDR3 DNA follows: TGCGCCAGCAGCTTGGTGGTGGGAGTAGACAATGAGCAGTTCTTC. Combining the CDR3 with reference TRBV5-1 and TRBJ2-1 gives the whole variable domain KAGVTQTPRYLIKTRGQQVTLSCSPISGHRSVSWYQQTPGQGLQFLFEYFSETQRNKGNFPGRFSGRQFSNSRSEMNVSTLELGDSALYLCASSLVVGVDNEQFFGPGTRLTVL.